These T cell receptor beta chains were read from a single sample in a study of CD8+ T cells in alopecia areata. Libraries were prepared by immunoSEQ multiplex PCR; TCRdb keeps only in-frame clonotypes and omits some of them. The table includes about 150,000 clones, around 60% detected once. The specimen was CD4+ T cells sorted from blood, collected at week 0. Source of these receptors: a human donor with alopecia areata. The CDR3 runs from the conserved cysteine through the conserved F or W.

CDR3 | J | V
CASSQESDTQYF | TRBJ2-3 | TRBV4-3
CASSETPTGELFF | TRBJ2-2 | TRBV2
CASSPPMSTEAFF | TRBJ1-1 | TRBV18
CAWKGKAHQPQHF | TRBJ1-5 | TRBV30
CAWNGGFNSPLHF | TRBJ1-6 | TRBV30
CASSQNPQGGHNEQFF | TRBJ2-1 | TRBV16
CASSPHSGTQGNQPQHF | TRBJ1-5 | TRBV7-8
CASSHFSGSYQETQYF | TRBJ2-5 | TRBV4-1
CASNEGRISNQPQHF | TRBJ1-5 | TRBV7-2
CASTPEVNSNQPQHF | TRBJ1-5 | TRBV2
CAWSVQGVDFGYTF | TRBJ1-2 | TRBV30
CASGRDSSYNEQFF | TRBJ2-1 | TRBV11-3
CSVGTGYSNQPQHF | TRBJ1-5 | TRBV29-1
CATSRDISSNYGYTF | TRBJ1-2 | TRBV15
CSVGSHYGYTF | TRBJ1-2 | TRBV29-1
CASSHSGTQETQYF | TRBJ2-5 | TRBV4-1
CASSQVSGSGYGYTF | TRBJ1-2 | TRBV14
CASSPALGWSPHYGYTF | TRBJ1-2 | TRBV9
CAWERGGTQYF | TRBJ2-5 | TRBV30
CASSPDSWMQYF | TRBJ2-3 | TRBV7-2
CATSGSGGLNSPLHF | TRBJ1-6 | TRBV15
CASSARLAVDTQYF | TRBJ2-3 | TRBV2
CSVSTGGSTGELFF | TRBJ2-2 | TRBV29-1
CASSEGLAGGPDTQYF | TRBJ2-3 | TRBV6-1
CASSSDNEQFF | TRBJ2-1 | TRBV6-6
CSVEENRGGNEQFF | TRBJ2-1 | TRBV29-1